Shown below are 13 T cell receptor beta chains from a single sample sequenced in a study of blood T cell repertoires in COVID-19. Some clones are missing from TCRdb's copy, which holds only in-frame ones; the method was immunoSEQ multiplex PCR. The sample includes just over 300,000 clones, roughly 90% of them seen just once. Sequenced sample: peripheral blood. These receptors were collected from a man between 18 and 29 years old with active or convalescent COVID-19.

This clone was detected only a few times. The rearrangement joins TRBV12-3 or TRBV12-4 to TRBJ2-7; the D gene is possibly TRBD1 (5 bases). V was cut by 3 bases and J by 6 bases, with 12 bases left in between. The CDR3 is 13 amino acids. The CDR3 loop is CASSFGVRVEQYF. CDR3 nucleotides: TGTGCCAGCAGTTTTGGGGTCAGGGTCGAGCAGTACTTC.

The chain joins TRBV11-2 to TRBJ2-1; 11 bases agree with TRBD2. The ends lost 2 bases at V and 8 bases at J; junction bases unmatched: 2. Germline CDR1 SGHAT, CDR2 FQNNGV. The CDR3 contains 14 residues. CDR3 residues: CASSLLAGGYEQFF. The CDR3 DNA reads TGTGCCAGCAGCTTACTAGCGGGGGGATATGAGCAGTTCTTC.

The V gene is TRBV11-2, the J gene TRBJ2-1; TRBD2 is a possible D gene (6 bases). The CDR3 runs 13 residues. V gave up 5 bases and J gave up 7 bases, with 12 bases separating them. Germline CDR1 and CDR2: SGHAT and FQNNGV. The CDR3 loop is CASSRDSWNEQFF. CDR3 nucleotides: TGTGCCAGCAGCCGGGACTCCTGGAATGAGCAGTTCTTC.

This clone came up a few times. The gene calls are TRBV19 and TRBJ2-1, with D maybe TRBD1 (5 bases). V was clipped by 5 bases and J by 6 bases, with 17 bases between them. Per the germline V gene, CDR1 is LNHDA and CDR2 is SQIVND (reference sequence). The CDR3 has 15 residues. The CDR3 loop is CASSGRVGIVNEQFF. In nucleotides, the CDR3 is TGTGCCAGTAGTGGCAGGGTGGGCATTGTCAATGAGCAGTTCTTC.

The chain carries TRBV2 and TRBJ2-3; D call uncertain. Per the germline V gene, CDR1 is SNHLY and CDR2 is FYNNEI. The germline V and J ends were trimmed by 1 base and 2 bases, with 7 bases remaining between them. This CDR3 has 14 residues. DNA for the CDR3: TGTGCCAGCAGTGAAGTCTTATTCACAGATACGCAGTATTTT. Protein product: CASSEVLFTDTQYF.

Remarks on this clone: At one boundary the junction diverges from the germline segment, which might be a read error. V usage is TRBV4-3 and J usage is TRBJ1-1; D not resolved. Per the germline V gene, CDR1 is LGHNA and CDR2 is YSLEER. This CDR3 region has 14 residues. This chain's CDR3 is CASSQDGPGLETFF. Written as DNA, the CDR3 is TGCGCCAGCAGCCAAGATGGGCCAGGCCTTGAAACTTTCTTT.

The gene calls are TRBV2 and TRBJ1-2; D may be TRBD1 (5 bases). The CDR3 length is 13 residues. V was cut by 3 bases and J by 5 bases, with 10 bases left in between. Germline CDR1 is SNHLY and CDR2 is FYNNEI. CDR3 DNA sequence: TGTGCCAGCAGTGATTTCGGGGGATATGGCTACACCTTC. This translates into CASSDFGGYGYTF. Looking up the rest from reference TRBV2 and TRBJ1-2 gives the full variable domain: EPEVTQTPSHQVTQMGQEVILRCVPISNHLYFYWYRQILGQKVEFLVSFYNNEISEKSEIFDDQFSVERPDGSNFTLKIRSTKLEDSAMYFCASSDFGGYGYTFGSGTRLTVV.

The chain's CDR3 is CASSFGVNYEQYF. In nucleotides, the CDR3 is TGTGCCAGCAGCTTTGGAGTCAACTACGAGCAGTACTTC. V usage is TRBV5-5 and J usage is TRBJ2-7; D is unclear. This CDR3 is 13 amino acids long. Germline CDR1 SGHKS, CDR2 YYEKEE (reference sequence). The V end lost 2 bases, the J end lost 3 bases, and 9 bases lay between the germline ends.

The chain carries TRBV6-5 and TRBJ1-3; D not certain. This CDR3 has 14 residues. CDR1 MNHEY and CDR2 SVGAGI come from the germline V gene. Trimming took off 2 bases at V and 1 base at J, with 6 bases between the two ends. This CDR3 is CASSYGESGNTIYF. The CDR3 DNA sequence: TGTGCCAGCAGTTACGGAGAATCTGGAAACACCATATATTTT.

The CDR3 bases are TGTGCCAGCAGCCTTAGCGGGGGCTACGAGCAGTACTTC. Its translation: CASSLSGGYEQYF. V usage is TRBV11-3 and J usage is TRBJ2-7; the match to TRBD2 covers 9 bases. Germline CDR1 is SGHNT and CDR2 is YENEEA. The CDR3 spans 13 residues. Germline trimming cut 5 bases from V and 3 bases from J; bases unmatched to any gene: 2.

The chain couples TRBV9 to TRBJ2-3; 10 nucleotides line up with TRBD2. V shed 2 bases and J 1 base; nucleotides not matched to a gene: 1. Per the germline V gene, CDR1 is SGDLS and CDR2 is YYNGEE. The CDR3 contains 15 residues. The CDR3 is CASSVTSGGTDTQYF. CDR3 sequence (DNA): TGTGCCAGCAGCGTTACTAGCGGGGGCACAGATACGCAGTATTTT.

The J gene is TRBJ2-7, the V gene TRBV19; tentative D call: TRBD1 (6 bases). V dropped 5 bases and J dropped 1 base, with 9 bases sitting between them. Germline V gene data show CDR1 as LNHDA and CDR2 as SQIVND (reference sequence). The CDR3 is made up of 13 amino acids. CDR3 loop: CASSPGQSYEQYF. The CDR3 DNA reads TGTGCCAGTAGTCCAGGACAGTCCTACGAGCAGTACTTC. Combining the CDR3 with reference TRBV19 and TRBJ2-7 gives the whole variable domain DGGITQSPKYLFRKEGQNVTLSCEQNLNHDAMYWYRQDPGQGLRLIYYSQIVNDFQKGDIAEGYSVSREKKESFPLTVTSAQKNPTAFYLCASSPGQSYEQYFGPGTRLTVT.

Remarks on this clone: An end of the junction does not agree with germline; a read error may underlie this. The chain recombines TRBV27 with TRBJ2-1; weak D call: TRBD1 (6 bases). Germline CDR1 is MNHEY and CDR2 is SMNVEV (reference sequence). The CDR3 has 13 amino acids. CDR3 DNA: TGTGCCAGCAGTAAACAGGGAAGGATAGTAAAGGTCTTC. Amino acid sequence: CASSKQGRIVKVF.